These 16 T cell receptor beta chains were sequenced from one sample in a study of OX40 agonist ivuxolimab in advanced cancers. The assay was immunoSEQ multiplex PCR, and TCRdb's table has in-frame clones only and misses some. The table shows tens of thousands of clones, with 80% to 90% occurring only once. The material was CD4+ or CD8+ T cells sorted from blood, obtained in a trial of the OX40 agonist ivuxolimab. These TCRs come from an adult with an advanced solid tumor such as melanoma, head and neck, liver or kidney cancer.

This clone appeared a single time. The rearrangement uses TRBV5-6 and TRBJ2-7; TRBD1 agrees at 9 bases. The CDR3 runs to 15 residues. J lost 5 bases, V lost 9 bases, and 15 bases had no gene match. Germline assignment: CDR1 SGHDT and CDR2 YYEEEE. CDR3 residues: CATTGRGQGFNEQYV. DNA of the CDR3: TGTGCCACAACGGGGCGGGGACAGGGCTTTAACGAGCAGTACGTC.

The CDR3 spells CAWTDGGWSRGYTF. In DNA form, the CDR3 reads TGTGCCTGGACCGATGGGGGTTGGTCGCGGGGCTACACCTTC. The chain is built from TRBV30 and TRBJ1-2, with a weak D call TRBD1 (5 bases). CDR3 size: 14 residues. Trimming removed 4 bases at V and 8 bases at J, with 20 bases between. Germline CDR1 and CDR2: GTSNPN and SVGIG (reference sequence).

The V and J genes are TRBV5-5 and TRBJ2-1; TRBD2 matches at 9 bases. Per the germline V gene, CDR1 is SGHKS and CDR2 is YYEKEE (reference sequence). The CDR3 runs 15 residues. The V gene end was trimmed by 5 bases and the J gene end by 5 bases; junction bases not matched to a gene: 8. CDR3 sequence: CASSTGTSSHNEQFF. The CDR3 DNA sequence: TGTGCCAGCAGTACCGGGACTAGCAGCCACAATGAGCAGTTCTTC.

The V call is TRBV9, the J call TRBJ2-2, with D uncertain. The CDR3 loop spans 13 amino acids. V lost 0 bases and J 7 bases, leaving 7 bases between the germline ends. Germline loops: CDR1 SGDLS, CDR2 YYNGEE. In DNA, the CDR3 is TGTGCCAGCAGCGTAGCTGGTAACGGGGAGCTGTTTTTT. It encodes CASSVAGNGELFF.

V gene TRBV19 combines with J gene TRBJ2-5, with 11 bases identical to TRBD2. Germline V gene sequence: CDR1 LNHDA, CDR2 SQIVND (reference sequence). The CDR3 runs to 16 residues. V shed 5 bases and J 7 bases; nucleotides not matched to a gene: 12. The CDR3 loop is CASSAGLAATYGTQYF. CDR3 sequence (DNA): TGTGCCAGTAGTGCGGGACTAGCGGCCACTTATGGGACCCAGTACTTC.

This chain uses TRBV7-6 with TRBJ1-5; 7 nucleotides line up with TRBD1. This CDR3 spans 13 amino acids. J lost 5 bases, V lost 5 bases, and 3 bases had no gene match. Germline assignment: CDR1 SGHVS and CDR2 FNYEAQ. The CDR3 nucleotides are TGTGCCAGCAGCCGGGACAGTTATCAGCCCCAGCATTTT. It codes for CASSRDSYQPQHF.

In this sample, this clone turned up a few times. The chain couples TRBV7-7 to TRBJ2-2; D is perhaps TRBD1 (5 bases). Germline CDR1 and CDR2: SSHAT and FNYEAQ (reference sequence). The CDR3 has 13 amino acids. The CDR3 is CASSLGRTGELFF. In DNA form, the CDR3 reads TGTGCTAGCTCCCTGGGGCGGACCGGGGAGCTGTTTTTT.

Comments on this clone: Other DNA sequences in this specimen translate into the identical CDR3. Here the CDR3 DNA reads TGTGCCAGCAGCCAAGCTGGAGCCAGTACCGGGGAGCTGTTTTTT. Its protein is CASSQAGASTGELFF. This sequence joins TRBV4-2 and TRBJ2-2; D is ambiguous. This CDR3 has 15 residues. Germline-derived CDR1 and CDR2 are LGHNA and YNFKEQ. Trimming shortened V by 1 base and J by 5 bases, and 11 bases separated the two germline ends.

The chain carries TRBV21-1 and TRBJ2-7; the DNA was not compared with TRBD1, the D call given in the table. TRBV21-1 is classified as a pseudogene. This CDR3 contains 15 residues. CDR3 amino acids: CASSDTGGPIREQYV. For the CDR3, the DNA is TGTGCCAGCAGCGATACAGGGGGCCCCATTAGGGAGCAGTACGTC.

The V gene is TRBV7-9, the J gene TRBJ1-2, with D perhaps TRBD1 (5 bases). The length of the CDR3 is 15 residues. Germline assignment: CDR1 SEHNR and CDR2 FQNEAQ (reference sequence). Between the trimmed V and J ends, which lost 8 bases and 2 bases, there was a span of 18 bases. The CDR3 sequence is CASLGDGRGNYGYTF. The CDR3 DNA reads as TGTGCCAGCCTGGGGGACGGAAGAGGGAACTATGGCTACACCTTC.

The rearrangement uses TRBV6-5 and TRBJ1-5; D is undetermined. Trimming stripped 4 bases from V and 5 bases from J, with 12 bases between. The CDR3 loop spans 14 amino acids. Germline V gene data show CDR1 as MNHEY and CDR2 as SVGAGI. The CDR3 reads CASSSAIGDQPQHF. The CDR3 DNA sequence: TGTGCCAGCAGTTCTGCTATTGGTGATCAGCCCCAGCATTTT.

This rearrangement joins TRBV11-2 to TRBJ2-7; the D gene is possibly TRBD1 (6 bases). With 5 bases removed from V and 0 bases from J, the gap between germline ends came to 11 bases. Germline CDR1 is SGHAT and CDR2 is FQNNGV. This CDR3 has 14 amino acids. This CDR3 reads CASSRGQVSYEQYV. Written as DNA, the CDR3 is TGTGCCAGCAGCAGGGGACAAGTCTCCTACGAGCAGTACGTC.

On this clone: In the same sample, other DNA sequences code for this CDR3. Here the CDR3 reads CASSYGVGYNEQFF. DNA of the CDR3: TGTGCCAGCAGTTACGGGGTAGGGTACAATGAGCAGTTCTTC. This chain joins TRBV6-5 and TRBJ2-1; D gene ambiguous. With 2 bases removed from V and 4 bases from J, the gap between germline ends came to 9 bases. The CDR3 extends over 14 amino acids. Germline CDR1 reads MNHEY; CDR2 reads SVGAGI.

In nucleotides, the CDR3 is TGCAGCGTAGGAGACACTCTAAACATTCAGTACTTC. Translating it yields CSVGDTLNIQYF. This chain joins TRBV29-1 and TRBJ2-4; D gene uncertain. Germline loops: CDR1 SQVTM, CDR2 ANQGSEA. V shed 6 bases and J shed 6 bases, with 12 bases lying between them. The CDR3 runs 12 residues.

Written as DNA, the CDR3 is TGTGCCAGCAGCGCGACAGACATGAAACTCTCTGGGGCCAACGTCCTGACTTTC. This translates into CASSATDMKLSGANVLTF. The chain carries TRBV7-6 and TRBJ2-6, with D perhaps matching TRBD1 (5 bases). Germline V CDR1 and CDR2: SGHVS, FNYEAQ. Trimming pared 5 bases from V and 0 bases from J, leaving 17 bases between. CDR3 size: 18 residues.

The chain is built from TRBV6-1 and TRBJ1-1; maybe TRBD1 (5 bases). Trimming removed 8 bases from V and 5 bases from J, with 12 bases in between. Germline CDR1 and CDR2: MNHNS and SASEGT. The CDR3 loop spans 12 amino acids. In DNA form, the CDR3 reads TGTGCCAGCCCTGTGGGGGGAACTGAAGCTTTCTTT. It translates to CASPVGGTEAFF.